This entry concerns a single T cell receptor beta chain. These data originate in a study of cytomegalovirus exposure and HLA in healthy donors. Primers included in the PCR were 60 Vbeta and 13 Jbeta primers. Clones were read by immunoSEQ multiplex PCR, and TCRdb kept only the in-frame ones, dropping some. Counted here are 150,000 to 200,000 clones, 75% to 85% occurring once; the ten biggest clones make up under 0.75%. Trimming took off 1 base at V and 3 bases at J, with 18 bases between the two ends. The CDR3 is 18 residues long. Germline V gives CDR1 SEHNR, CDR2 FQNEAQ (reference sequence). The rearrangement joins TRBV7-9 to TRBJ1-4; tentative D call: TRBD1 (5 bases). This TCR came from a boy younger than 18 in good health and CMV-seronegative. The specimen sequenced was PBMCs. The CDR3 loop reads CASSLGTGVPKPNEKLFF. The CDR3, as DNA: TGTGCCAGCAGCTTAGGGACGGGGGTTCCTAAACCTAATGAAAAACTGTTTTTT.